The subject of this entry is one T cell receptor beta chain. In its sample, this clone was seen once. Its target antigen remains unknown. No base quality values were provided; no much bigger clone lies one nucleotide off. These data belong to a study of blood T cell repertoires in COVID-19 (dated by TCRdb to the early 2020s). For the wider study: Samples from collaborators originated in the United States, Italy and Spain and spanned both the acute and convalescent phases of COVID-19. The material from the prospective study consisted of cDNA or gDNA derived from T cells, B-cell-depleted T cells, or PBMCs. The dataset comprised deeply sampled blood TCRbeta repertoires from subjects exposed to, actively infected with, or recovered from COVID-19. The repertoires were released in a freely available public database meant as a resource for research on the immune response to SARS-CoV-2. Samples came from the ongoing ImmuneRACE study (first 160 participants) plus 1,254 subjects from 6 global collaborators. The sample metadata nearly always contained a de-identified subject ID, COVID-19 status, age in years and sex. Where available, HLA class I and class II types were taken from metadata supplied by the sample provider and were not determined by assay-based typing.

The study at large found these results: Clinical and demographic metadata were provided uncurated, with the amount varying by source and participant.

Whole blood was collected in K2EDTA tubes by collaborating institutions according to the institutions' own protocols. For TCRbeta analysis, collaborator samples were shipped as frozen whole blood, as isolated PBMCs, or as DNA extracted from either sample type. TCRbeta CDR3 regions were amplified from genomic DNA using the immunoSEQ Assay, a bias-controlled multiplex PCR. The authors processed their data as follows. The number of nucleated cells in each sample was estimated by amplification of reference gene primers within the assay. Sequence reads were collapsed and filtered to measure the absolute abundance of every unique TCRbeta CDR3 rearrangement. Productive Simpson clonality was computed per sample as the square root of Simpson's diversity index over productive rearrangements. TCRdb took this table from immuneACCESS and kept in-frame rearrangements with V and J called. Such tables lack part of the clones; where checked against another copy, unresolved V genes explain under half of the gap, and the rest is unexplained. V and J calls plus clone size are reproduced from that table; the DNA served to infer D and trimming. For this sample there are around 47,000 clones; 69% appear just once. The ten largest clonotypes hold 6.2% of the sample.

The CDR3 sequence holds 12 residues, the cysteine and phenylalanine included. CDR3 DNA only is kept here, 36 bases in frame from base 1. V gives up 4 bases and J gives up 8 bases, and the segment between their germline ends measures 11 bases. CDR1 and CDR2, per the germline V gene, are ENHRY and SYGVKD. This receptor was obtained from a man at least 80 years old with acute or convalescent COVID-19. The material sequenced was peripheral blood. Rearrangement joined TRBV10-3 to TRBJ1-2; 5 matching bases give a weak D call of TRBD1. The nucleotides are TGTGCCATCAGTGCCCAGGGTGGAGGCTACACCTTC. Its product reads: CAISAQGGGYTF.